These 14 T cell receptor beta chains were sequenced from one sample in a study of regulatory T cells in long-lasting Graves disease. Building the TCR beta libraries relied on iRepertoire HTBI primers, and CDR3 regions underwent Arm-PCR. TCRdb redid the calling of the multiplex PCR reads with MiXCR, one entry per CDR3 protein. The sample lists approximately 390,000 distinct CDR3 sequences, under 20% occurring once. The time point denotes: newly diagnosed GD, antithyroid drugs for less than 3 months. Scientists built the TCR library using RNA that was extracted from PBMCs. The sample also formed part of further work on T cells in Graves' hyperthyroidism and ophthalmopathy.

The source material was peripheral blood mononuclear cells (PBMCs), sampled at new diagnosis, from a patient treated with antithyroid drugs. The receptors shown here come from a woman between 18 and 30 years old with Graves disease.

This clonotype has just a few counts. V usage is TRBV18 and J usage is TRBJ2-7; 10 bases are a match to TRBD2. Looked up from germline, CDR1 is KGHSH and CDR2 is LQKENI. This CDR3 is 16 amino acids long. J lost 2 bases, V lost 3 bases, and 7 bases had no gene match. CDR3 residues: CASSPTGLAETYEQYF. The CDR3 bases are TGTGCCAGCTCACCGACAGGACTAGCGGAAACCTACGAGCAGTACTTC.

The J gene is TRBJ1-4, the V gene TRBV18; D call uncertain. The germline V gene encodes CDR1 KGHSH and CDR2 LQKENI. The CDR3 has 12 amino acids. Trimming pared 5 bases from V and 5 bases from J, leaving 6 bases between. For the CDR3, the DNA is TGTGCCAGCTCAGAGGGAAATGAAAAACTGTTTTTT. It codes for CASSEGNEKLFF.

At least ten counts were recorded for this clonotype. The V call is TRBV18, the J call TRBJ2-1; TRBD1 matches at 9 bases. Germline lookup yields CDR1 KGHSH and CDR2 LQKENI. The junction had 6 bases not matched to a gene; V was cut back by 2 bases and J by 7 bases. The CDR3 runs to 15 residues. The CDR3 bases are TGTGCCAGCTCACCAGGGGGACAGGGAGGGAATGAGCAGTTCTTC. Its translation: CASSPGGQGGNEQFF.

This clonotype came up many times. The gene calls are TRBV20-1 and TRBJ2-2; 8 bases are a match to TRBD2. CDR1 DFQATT and CDR2 SNEGSKA come from the germline V gene (reference sequence). V lost 4 bases to trimming and J lost 0 bases; unmatched junction nucleotides: 4. The CDR3 has 15 residues. The CDR3 is CSAIISGANTGELFF. CDR3 bases: TGCAGTGCTATCATTAGCGGGGCGAACACCGGGGAGCTGTTTTTT.

The chain is built from TRBV2 and TRBJ1-6, with 8 bases fitting TRBD1. This CDR3 is built from 15 residues. J lost 10 bases, V lost 5 bases, and 10 bases had no gene match. Germline values: CDR1 SNHLY, CDR2 FYNNEI. The chain's CDR3 is CASSPDRAGQSPLHF. The CDR3 region has the DNA TGTGCCAGCAGTCCGGACAGGGCAGGGCAATCACCCCTCCACTTT.

V gene TRBV6-1 combines with J gene TRBJ2-1; 7 nucleotides agree with TRBD2. Germline V gene sequence: CDR1 MNHNS, CDR2 SASEGT. The CDR3 runs 13 residues. This chain's CDR3 is CAAGKGPDNEQFF. In DNA, the CDR3 is TGTGCAGCGGGAAAGGGGCCTGACAATGAGCAGTTCTTC.

This clonotype was seen repeatedly, ten times or more. The rearrangement joins TRBV20-1 to TRBJ2-5, with 7 bases fitting TRBD2. The V gene end was trimmed by 2 bases and the J gene end by 2 bases; junction bases not matched to a gene: 2. The CDR3 has 13 amino acids. Germline V CDR1 and CDR2: DFQATT, SNEGSKA (reference sequence). This CDR3 is CSARSGLQETQYF. As DNA, the CDR3 is TGCAGTGCTAGATCGGGACTACAAGAGACCCAGTACTTC.

This clonotype has a count of ten or more. The chain's CDR3 is CSAREKGWGGLQYF. The CDR3 nucleotides are TGCAGTGCTAGAGAGAAGGGTTGGGGGGGGTTGCAGTACTTC. The chain couples TRBV20-1 to TRBJ2-7; 7 positions match TRBD2. Germline V lookup: CDR1 DFQATT, CDR2 SNEGSKA (reference sequence). The junction had 11 bases not matched to a gene; V was cut back by 0 bases and J by 9 bases. The CDR3 totals 14 residues.

There are many counts of this clonotype. The chain recombines TRBV12-3 or TRBV12-4 with TRBJ1-5; 7 bases are a match to TRBD1. Trimming cost V 5 bases and J 6 bases; bases outside gene matches: 10. The CDR3 has 15 amino acids. DNA for the CDR3: TGTGCCAGCAGTAGACAGGGCCAAAGGGGTCAGCCCCAGCATTTT. This encodes CASSRQGQRGQPQHF.

The chain recombines TRBV20-1 with TRBJ2-7, with 11 bases lining up with TRBD2. The V gene's germline CDR1 is DFQATT and CDR2 SNEGSKA (reference sequence). V was clipped by 0 bases and J by 3 bases; unmatched bases: 16. The CDR3 is 19 residues long. The CDR3 DNA is TGCAGTGCTAGAGATCATGGTCCTAGCGGGAGGATCACTAACTACGAGCAGTACTTC. It codes for CSARDHGPSGRITNYEQYF.

This clonotype was observed at least ten times. CDR3: CAIRDGNQPQHF. The CDR3 nucleotides are TGTGCCATCAGGGACGGCAATCAGCCCCAGCATTTT. The chain couples TRBV10-3 to TRBJ1-5; the D is unclear. The CDR3 has 12 residues. V lost 6 bases to trimming and J lost 2 bases, with 5 bases between them. CDR1 and CDR2 (germline): ENHRY, SYGVKD.

A few counts support this clonotype. This may be a read error: a much more frequent sequence differs by one nucleotide. V gene TRBV28 combines with J gene TRBJ1-1; D is undetermined. Germline loops: CDR1 MDHEN, CDR2 SYDVKM. The CDR3 runs 15 residues. The CDR3 is CASSLLRILNPEAFF. For the CDR3, the DNA is TGTGCCAGCAGTTTATTACGAATATTGAACCCTGAAGCTTTCTTT.

This chain uses TRBV19 with TRBJ1-5; D is ambiguous. CDR3 size: 15 residues. Between the trimmed V and J ends, which lost 3 bases and 4 bases, there was a span of 13 bases. CDR1 is LNHDA, CDR2 SQIVND, per germline (reference sequence). CDR3 sequence: CASSIWAATNQPQHF. The CDR3 nucleotides read TGTGCCAGTAGTATCTGGGCAGCTACTAATCAGCCCCAGCATTTT.

Turning to this clonotype: It may be a read error: a sequence one base away is much more abundant. The rearrangement joins TRBV3-1 to TRBJ1-5; 7 bases agree with TRBD1. V was pared by 1 base and J by 9 bases, with 9 bases of the junction left unmatched. The CDR3 runs 15 residues. Germline values: CDR1 LGHDT, CDR2 YNNKEL (reference sequence). DNA for the CDR3: TGTGCCAGCAGCCAAGGGGACAGAGAGGACCGGCCCCAGCATTTT. Its translation: CASSQGDREDRPQHF.